Listed below are T cell receptor beta chains from one sample, sequenced in a study of T cell responses to AZD1222 COVID-19 vaccine. Using immunoSEQ multiplex PCR, the repertoire was profiled, and TCRdb retains in-frame clones only, with some absent. The table lists approximately 130,000 clones, roughly 86% of them singletons. Sequenced material: peripheral blood, taken 28 days after the second AZD1222 dose. Source of these receptors: an adult who received the AZD1222 COVID-19 vaccine. Each CDR3 is given with its conserved first and last residue. D genes are given only for firm matches. Only part of the rows carry a size: once, few, many, or a class if the clone is expanded.

size	V	D	J	CDR3	DNA
once	TRBV6-5	TRBD1	TRBJ2-1	CASRSGTGRNEQFF	TGTGCCAGCAGGTCCGGGACAGGGAGAAATGAGCAGTTCTTC
once	TRBV18	TRBD2	TRBJ2-5	CASSPETSVQETQYF	TGTGCCAGCTCACCCGAGACTAGCGTCCAAGAGACCCAGTACTTC
-	TRBV4-1	-	TRBJ1-2	CASSPLTGEGANYGYTF	TGCGCCAGCAGCCCACTGACAGGCGAGGGGGCTAACTATGGCTACACCTTC
once	TRBV7-9	TRBD2	TRBJ2-1	CASSPGLAGDLNNEQFF	TGTGCCAGCAGCCCGGGACTAGCGGGAGATTTGAACAATGAGCAGTTCTTC
-	TRBV24-1	TRBD1	TRBJ1-4	CATQGATGGPNEKLFF	TGTGCCACCCAAGGGGCCACAGGGGGCCCTAATGAAAAACTGTTTTTT
once	TRBV18	TRBD1	TRBJ2-2	CASSPNTGDTGELFF	TGTGCCAGCTCACCTAATACAGGGGACACCGGGGAGCTGTTTTTT
-	TRBV12-3/TRBV12-4	-	TRBJ2-3	CATARGDTDTQYF	TGTGCCACCGCCCGAGGGGACACAGATACGCAGTATTTT
-	TRBV28	TRBD1	TRBJ1-5	CASRDRDRGYSNQPQHF	TGTGCCAGCAGGGACCGGGACAGAGGATATAGCAATCAGCCCCAGCATTTT
-	TRBV5-1	-	TRBJ2-3	CASSWGRPSEDTQYF	TGCGCCAGCTCCTGGGGGAGGCCCTCAGAAGATACGCAGTATTTT
-	TRBV7-3	TRBD2	TRBJ2-3	CASSSLDGGSQYF	TGTGCCAGCAGCTCCCTAGACGGGGGGTCGCAGTATTTT
-	TRBV12-3/TRBV12-4	-	TRBJ1-2	CASSLLGQFGYTF	TGTGCCAGCAGTTTATTAGGGCAGTTCGGCTACACCTTC
few	TRBV5-4	-	TRBJ1-1	CASNWRGDTEAFF	TGTGCCAGCAATTGGCGCGGGGACACTGAAGCTTTCTTT
-	TRBV3-1/TRBV3-2	-	TRBJ1-2	CASSQDSAASNYGYTF	TGTGCCAGCAGCCAAGATTCAGCAGCCTCTAACTATGGCTACACCTTC
-	TRBV11-3	TRBD2	TRBJ2-5	CASSLVIPSGETQYF	TGTGCCAGCAGCTTAGTTATCCCTAGCGGAGAGACCCAGTACTTC
few	TRBV7-9	-	TRBJ1-3	CASSPTARIGNTIYF	TGTGCCAGCAGTCCCACAGCTCGCATTGGAAACACCATATATTTT
few	TRBV2	TRBD1	TRBJ2-5	CASRTGTGDETQYF	TGTGCCAGCCGCACCGGGACAGGGGACGAGACCCAGTACTTC
-	TRBV7-3	TRBD2	TRBJ2-1	CASSLGGEQFF	TGTGCCAGCAGCTTGGGAGGGGAGCAGTTCTTC
-	TRBV6-2/TRBV6-3	-	TRBJ2-7	CASSRDSLNEQYF	TGTGCCAGCAGCCGGGACTCGTTAAACGAGCAGTACTTC
few	TRBV27	TRBD2	TRBJ2-5	CASSLVVSGSFQETQYF	TGTGCCAGCAGTTTAGTGGTTAGCGGGAGTTTCCAAGAGACCCAGTACTTC
-	TRBV12-5	-	TRBJ2-3	CASGLSYRRDGRTDTQYF	TGTGCTAGTGGTTTGAGCTACCGTCGGGACGGTCGCACAGATACGCAGTATTTT
-	TRBV7-8	-	TRBJ2-7	CASSFQGRTNEQYF	TGTGCCAGCAGCTTTCAGGGTAGGACGAACGAGCAGTACTTC
-	TRBV6-1	-	TRBJ1-5	CASSEINQPQHF	TGTGCCAGCAGTGAAATTAATCAGCCCCAGCATTTT
-	TRBV29-1	TRBD1	TRBJ2-1	CSVEGQGFGEQFF	TGCAGCGTTGAGGGACAGGGTTTCGGTGAGCAGTTCTTC
few	TRBV6-5	-	TRBJ1-2	CASRPGTEYGYTF	TGTGCCAGCAGGCCCGGGACCGAGTATGGCTACACCTTC
-	TRBV6-2/TRBV6-3	-	TRBJ1-2	CASSYARDGGYTF	TGTGCCAGCAGTTACGCCAGGGACGGCGGCTACACCTTC
-	TRBV2	-	TRBJ2-7	CASSGAGAVEQYF	TGTGCCAGCAGTGGGGCGGGGGCTGTCGAGCAGTACTTC
few	TRBV11-2	-	TRBJ2-7	CASSPDSYEQYF	TGTGCCAGCTCCCCGGACTCCTACGAGCAGTACTTC
-	TRBV5-4	TRBD1	TRBJ2-2	CASSLDRGTGGELFF	TGTGCCAGCAGTCTCGACAGGGGTACAGGCGGGGAGCTGTTTTTT
-	TRBV28	-	TRBJ2-5	CASSFRAVETQYF	TGTGCCAGCAGTTTTCGGGCAGTAGAGACCCAGTACTTC
-	TRBV25-1	-	TRBJ1-2	CASRVDENYGYTF	TGTGCCAGCAGGGTTGACGAGAACTATGGCTACACCTTC
once	TRBV6-2/TRBV6-3	TRBD1	TRBJ1-4	CASSWTGTNEKLFF	TGTGCCAGCAGTTGGACAGGAACTAATGAAAAACTGTTTTTT
-	TRBV30	TRBD1	TRBJ1-6	CAWRTLDRGDSPLHF	TGTGCCTGGAGGACGCTCGACAGGGGAGATTCACCCCTCCACTTT
once	TRBV14	-	TRBJ2-1	CASSLLKGGYNEQFF	TGTGCCAGCAGCCTTCTTAAGGGGGGTTACAATGAGCAGTTCTTC